What follows describes a single T cell receptor beta chain. The source of the sample is a study of T cells after yellow fever vaccination. Looking at the study overall: Preparation used SMART-Seq v4 Ultra Low Input for the low-cell-number fractions.

A process of 5'RACE template switching, which added a universal primer site and UMIs, was used to make TCR cDNA. TCRdb reprocessed the 5' RACE reads with MiXCR, giving one entry per CDR3 protein. This sample has 310,000 or so distinct CDR3 sequences, with around 3.6% found just once. V was clipped by 5 bases and J by 9 bases; unmatched bases: 9. Germline CDR1 reads DFQATT; CDR2 reads SNEGSKA (reference sequence). CDR3 length: 13 residues. The chain is built from TRBV20-1 and TRBJ1-1, with 10 bases matching TRBD1. The sample in question was PBMCs, obtained on the day of the yellow fever booster vaccination. The sequence was collected from a man aged 18 to 30 who received the YFV17D yellow fever vaccine. The CDR3 DNA reads as TGCAGTGCTTGGGGACAGGGGAGTTGGAAAGCTTTCTTT. This translates into CSAWGQGSWKAFF.